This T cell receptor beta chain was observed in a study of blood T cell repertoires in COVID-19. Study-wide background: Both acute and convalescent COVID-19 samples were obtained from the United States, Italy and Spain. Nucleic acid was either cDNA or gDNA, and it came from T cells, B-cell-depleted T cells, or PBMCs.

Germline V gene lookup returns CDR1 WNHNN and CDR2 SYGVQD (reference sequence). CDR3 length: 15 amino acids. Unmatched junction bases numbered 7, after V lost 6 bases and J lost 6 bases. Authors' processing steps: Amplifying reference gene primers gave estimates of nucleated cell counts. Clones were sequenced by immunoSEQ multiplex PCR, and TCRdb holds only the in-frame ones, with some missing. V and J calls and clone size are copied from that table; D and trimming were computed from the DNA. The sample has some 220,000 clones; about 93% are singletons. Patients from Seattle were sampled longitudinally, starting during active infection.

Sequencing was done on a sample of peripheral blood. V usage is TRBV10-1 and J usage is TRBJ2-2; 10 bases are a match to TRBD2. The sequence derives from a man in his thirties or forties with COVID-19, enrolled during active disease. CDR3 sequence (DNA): TGCGCCAGCAGCCGAACTAGCGGGATGGCCGGGGAGCTGTTTTTT. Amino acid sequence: CASSRTSGMAGELFF.